What follows are 31 T cell receptor beta chains derived from one specimen sequenced in a study of shared clonotypes between healthy human individuals. The protocol was immunoSEQ multiplex PCR, while the TCRdb copy is restricted to in-frame clones and leaves out a portion. Of about 2.4 million clones detected, roughly 93% appear once; the ten largest clones hold approximately 0.36%. Sequencing was performed on naive CD4+ T cells from PBMCs. Stated subset: CD45RA+ positively selected. The receptors stem from a man younger than 35 in good health. Some clones in this sample may be carry-over from other donors' samples.

The gene calls are TRBV25-1 and TRBJ1-4, with D possibly TRBD1 on 5 matching bases. The CDR3 is made up of 17 amino acids. V lost 3 bases and J lost 3, with 17 bases in between. Per the germline V gene, CDR1 is MGHDK and CDR2 is SYGVNS. The CDR3 DNA reads as TGTGCCAGCAGTGACACCCCCGGGAGGGGAGCTAATGAAAAACTGTTTTTT. It yields the protein CASSDTPGRGANEKLFF.

The rearrangement links TRBV4-3 to TRBJ2-3, with D unclear. In germline, CDR1 is LGHNA, CDR2 YSLEER. The V gene lost 1 base and the J gene lost 1 base, with 6 bases spanning the gap. The CDR3 spans 14 residues. In nucleotides, the CDR3 is TGCGCCAGCAGCCAAGGATACGGCACAGATACGCAGTATTTT. Translating it yields CASSQGYGTDTQYF.

The rearrangement uses TRBV5-1 and TRBJ2-7, with 9 bases identical to TRBD1. The CDR3 totals 16 residues. Germline CDR1 is SGHRS and CDR2 is YFSETQ. Unmatched junction bases numbered 13, after V lost 3 bases and J lost 6 bases. CDR3 sequence reads: CASSWARDRAPSEQYF. CDR3 sequence (DNA): TGCGCCAGCAGCTGGGCTAGGGACAGGGCCCCCTCCGAGCAGTACTTC.

The V gene is TRBV7-2, the J gene TRBJ1-5; D possibly corresponds to TRBD1 (5 bases). The CDR3 spans 15 residues. CDR1 is SGHTA, CDR2 FQGNSA, per germline. Trimming removed 1 base at V and 6 bases at J, with 13 bases between. CDR3 in amino acids: CASSLVGDRAQPQHF. The DNA for the CDR3 is TGTGCCAGCAGCTTAGTAGGGGATCGGGCTCAGCCCCAGCATTTT.

With respect to this clone: The sample holds other DNA sequences that translate to the same CDR3. The chain links TRBV6-5 to TRBJ1-1; no reliable D call. The V end was cut by 0 bases, the J end by 1 base, with 6 bases between. The CDR3 covers 14 residues. Germline V gene sequence: CDR1 MNHEY, CDR2 SVGAGI. CDR3 amino acids: CASSYSEGNTEAFF. CDR3 sequence (DNA): TGTGCCAGCAGTTACTCCGAGGGGAACACTGAAGCTTTCTTT.

This CDR3 is CASSDPNRGGYEQYF. The CDR3 nucleotides are TGTGCCAGCAGCGACCCTAACCGGGGAGGGTACGAGCAGTACTTC. The V and J genes are TRBV6-1 and TRBJ2-7; 7 positions agree with TRBD2. V lost 6 bases, J lost 4 bases, and 12 bases stayed unmatched. This CDR3 has 15 residues. CDR1 is MNHNS and CDR2 is SASEGT in the germline V gene.

The chain recombines TRBV7-9 with TRBJ1-4, with 7 bases aligning to TRBD1. J gave up 13 bases and V 4 bases, and 21 bases lay outside the gene matches. CDR1 is SEHNR and CDR2 is FQNEAQ in the germline V gene (reference sequence). The CDR3 is 17 residues long. This chain's CDR3 is CASSSSGQARLPEGLFF. The CDR3 DNA follows: TGTGCCAGCAGCTCCTCAGGACAGGCCCGCCTTCCAGAGGGACTGTTTTTT.

The J gene is TRBJ2-3, the V gene TRBV28; TRBD2 matches at 7 bases. Trimming took 3 bases from V and 2 from J; bases not matched to a gene: 8. Germline-derived CDR1 and CDR2 are MDHEN and SYDVKM. The length of the CDR3 is 16 residues. CDR3 protein: CASSFLGGGTTDTQYF. The DNA of the CDR3 is TGTGCCAGCAGTTTCTTGGGGGGAGGGACCACAGATACGCAGTATTTT.

The chain has TRBV5-1 and TRBJ2-6, with 8 positions matching TRBD1. The CDR3 consists of 15 residues. V trimming: 10 bases; J trimming: 2 bases; junction bases outside the gene matches: 8. Germline CDR1 SGHRS, CDR2 YFSETQ. CDR3 region: CASNQGAAGANVLTF. CDR3 sequence (DNA): TGCGCCTCCAATCAGGGGGCGGCTGGGGCCAACGTCCTGACTTTC. Complete variable domain (other parts from reference TRBV5-1 and TRBJ2-6): KAGVTQTPRYLIKTRGQQVTLSCSPISGHRSVSWYQQTPGQGLQFLFEYFSETQRNKGNFPGRFSGRQFSNSRSEMNVSTLELGDSALYLCASNQGAAGANVLTFGAGSRLTVL.

The J gene is TRBJ2-5, the V gene TRBV5-4, with TRBD2 matching over 10 bases. Looked up from germline, CDR1 is SGHNT and CDR2 is YYREEE (reference sequence). The ends lost 0 bases at V and 5 bases at J; junction bases unmatched: 4. The CDR3 totals 15 residues. The chain's CDR3 is CASSLGTSGYETQYF. The DNA of the CDR3 is TGTGCCAGCAGCTTGGGGACTAGCGGTTACGAGACCCAGTACTTC.

V usage is TRBV5-1 and J usage is TRBJ2-7; 7 bases agree with TRBD1. Trimming cost V 3 bases and J 6 bases; bases outside gene matches: 6. The germline gives CDR1 SGHRS, CDR2 YFSETQ. CDR3 length equals 13 residues. The DNA of the CDR3 is TGCGCCAGCAGCTCATTCAGGGGGAGCGAGCAGTACTTC. This encodes CASSSFRGSEQYF.

The V call is TRBV6-6, the J call TRBJ2-7; 9 bases are shared with TRBD1. Unmatched junction bases numbered 6, after V lost 7 bases and J lost 2 bases. Germline CDR1 and CDR2: MNHNY and SVGAGI (reference sequence). The CDR3 extends over 14 amino acids. The CDR3 spells CASTAGDRAYEQYF. DNA of the CDR3: TGTGCCAGCACCGCGGGGGACAGGGCCTACGAGCAGTACTTC.

The chain has TRBV5-1 and TRBJ2-2; perhaps TRBD2 as D (6 bases). The CDR3 is 16 residues long. Germline V gives CDR1 SGHRS, CDR2 YFSETQ. Trimming pared 3 bases from V and 6 bases from J, leaving 18 bases between. The CDR3 DNA is TGCGCCAGCAGCTCCCCTGGCCAGGGAGGTCCCGGGGAGCTGTTTTTT. Translated, it gives CASSSPGQGGPGELFF.

This clone is a singleton in its sample. The chain carries TRBV5-1 and TRBJ2-3; D is tentatively TRBD1 or TRBD2 (5 bases each). Trimming took 2 bases from V and 6 from J, leaving 13 bases between them. Germline loops: CDR1 SGHRS, CDR2 YFSETQ. This CDR3 spans 14 amino acids. CDR3 coding DNA: TGCGCCAGCAGCTTTGGGGCCCCGGGGGATACGCAGTATTTT. This translates into CASSFGAPGDTQYF. The full variable domain, completed using reference TRBV5-1 and TRBJ2-3, is KAGVTQTPRYLIKTRGQQVTLSCSPISGHRSVSWYQQTPGQGLQFLFEYFSETQRNKGNFPGRFSGRQFSNSRSEMNVSTLELGDSALYLCASSFGAPGDTQYFGPGTRLTVL.

The chain joins TRBV20-1 to TRBJ1-4, with D possibly TRBD1 on 5 matching bases. Germline assignment: CDR1 DFQATT and CDR2 SNEGSKA (reference sequence). Trimming removed 3 bases from V and 7 bases from J, with 6 bases in between. The CDR3 consists of 11 residues. The CDR3 protein is CSASRVEKLFF. CDR3 DNA: TGCAGTGCTAGCAGGGTTGAAAAACTGTTTTTT.

The chain links TRBV28 to TRBJ2-7; 8 positions agree with TRBD1. In germline, CDR1 is MDHEN, CDR2 SYDVKM. With V trimmed by 7 bases and J by 2 bases, 10 bases remained unmatched. The CDR3 has 15 amino acids. The CDR3 region is CASTMGTGYTYEQYF. Here the CDR3 DNA reads TGTGCCAGCACCATGGGGACAGGTTATACCTACGAGCAGTACTTC.

This clone turned up a few times. The genes are TRBV19 and TRBJ2-2; TRBD1 aligns across 10 bases. Losses at the gene ends were 6 bases for V and 5 bases for J; bases not matched to a gene: 6. Germline-derived CDR1 and CDR2 are LNHDA and SQIVND (reference sequence). The CDR3 totals 15 residues. The CDR3: CASSPGQGRTGELFF. The CDR3 region has the DNA TGTGCCAGTAGCCCGGGACAGGGGCGGACCGGGGAGCTGTTTTTT.

The genes are TRBV30 and TRBJ1-2; D uncertain. The CDR3 sequence is 12 residues long. Deletions cut 0 bases from V and 8 bases from J, with 10 bases between. The V gene's germline CDR1 is GTSNPN and CDR2 SVGIG (reference sequence). CDR3 bases: TGTGCCTGGAGTGTAATCTCGGCGGGCTACACCTTC. Amino acid sequence: CAWSVISAGYTF.

This clone was picked up one time. This rearrangement joins TRBV4-3 to TRBJ2-7; 10 bases agree with TRBD2. The CDR3 length is 16 residues. J lost 2 bases, V lost 0 bases, and 4 bases had no gene match. Germline CDR1 LGHNA, CDR2 YSLEER. This chain's CDR3 is CASSQDPSGSPYEQYF. The CDR3 DNA reads as TGCGCCAGCAGCCAAGATCCTAGCGGGAGTCCCTACGAGCAGTACTTC.

The V and J genes are TRBV6-5 and TRBJ1-1; D is possibly TRBD1 (5 bases). The V and J ends lost 4 bases and 8 bases respectively, with 11 bases between them. This CDR3 region has 12 residues. CDR1 MNHEY and CDR2 SVGAGI come from the germline V gene. The CDR3 protein is CASSSGDGEAFF. In DNA form, the CDR3 reads TGTGCCAGCAGTTCCGGGGACGGAGAAGCTTTCTTT.

This chain joins TRBV28 and TRBJ2-1; maybe TRBD2 (6 bases). Between the trimmed V and J ends, which lost 7 bases and 6 bases, there was a span of 19 bases. Germline V CDR1 and CDR2: MDHEN, SYDVKM. The CDR3 extends over 15 amino acids. DNA for the CDR3: TGTGCCAGCATGGGAGGAGGTCGGGTGGGCAATGAGCAGTTCTTC. Translation gives CASMGGGRVGNEQFF.

The chain is built from TRBV5-4 and TRBJ2-2; 10 bases match TRBD1. The V segment lost 2 bases and the J segment 3 bases; nucleotides outside the gene matches: 10. The CDR3 loop spans 18 amino acids. Germline V gives CDR1 SGHNT, CDR2 YYREEE (reference sequence). This chain's CDR3 is CASSFRQGANQDTGELFF. The CDR3 DNA reads as TGTGCCAGCAGCTTCCGACAGGGGGCGAATCAGGACACCGGGGAGCTGTTTTTT.

V usage is TRBV5-1 and J usage is TRBJ2-1; 9 nucleotides line up with TRBD2. Germline CDR1 reads SGHRS; CDR2 reads YFSETQ. Trimming cost V 0 bases and J 4 bases; bases outside gene matches: 8. The CDR3 consists of 17 residues. CDR3 nucleotide sequence: TGCGCCAGCAGCTTGGGCCCCCCTAGCGGGATGTACAATGAGCAGTTCTTC. This gives the protein CASSLGPPSGMYNEQFF.

This chain connects TRBV7-9 to TRBJ2-7; D is undetermined. There are 14 residues in the CDR3. Germline CDR1 is SEHNR and CDR2 is FQNEAQ (reference sequence). Trimming left V 5 bases short and J 5 bases short, with 16 bases between. CDR3 region: CASSGRTPPHEQYF. The CDR3 DNA sequence: TGTGCCAGCAGCGGCCGGACGCCCCCCCACGAGCAGTACTTC.

The chain has TRBV19 and TRBJ1-1, with a tentative D call TRBD1 (5 bases). Germline V gene lookup returns CDR1 LNHDA and CDR2 SQIVND (reference sequence). CDR3 length: 17 amino acids. Trimming took off 2 bases at V and 4 bases at J, with 20 bases between the two ends. Here the CDR3 DNA reads TGTGCCAGTAGTATATGGTCTGCAGGGAGGTCTAGCACTGAAGCTTTCTTT. It encodes CASSIWSAGRSSTEAFF.

As regards this clone: The identical CDR3 is also encoded by other nucleotide sequences in the sample. The CDR3 sequence: CASSLLGQQETQYF. CDR3 sequence (DNA): TGTGCCAGCAGCTTATTGGGGCAACAAGAGACCCAGTACTTC. V gene TRBV7-2 combines with J gene TRBJ2-5; possibly TRBD1 for D (5 bases). The V and J ends lost 2 bases and 2 bases respectively, with 9 bases between them. There are 14 residues in the CDR3. Per germline, CDR1 SGHTA and CDR2 FQGNSA.

In the case of this clone: Other nucleotide sequences in the sample specify the same CDR3. The chain is built from TRBV29-1 and TRBJ1-1; no definite D call. The germline V and J ends were trimmed by 3 bases and 0 bases, with 8 bases remaining between them. This CDR3 spans 13 amino acids. CDR1 is SQVTM, CDR2 ANQGSEA, per germline. The CDR3 is CSVDRVLNTEAFF. The CDR3 bases are TGCAGCGTTGATAGGGTTTTGAACACTGAAGCTTTCTTT.

This clone was observed a single time. V usage is TRBV15 and J usage is TRBJ2-7; D gene unclear. Per germline, CDR1 LNHNV and CDR2 YYDKDF (reference sequence). V was pared by 3 bases and J by 0 bases, with 6 bases between. The CDR3 length is 13 residues. As DNA, the CDR3 is TGTGCCACCAGCAGCCAGACCTCCTACGAGCAGTACTTC. It is translated as CATSSQTSYEQYF. The whole variable domain, filled in from reference TRBV15 and TRBJ2-7, reads DAMVIQNPRYQVTQFGKPVTLSCSQTLNHNVMYWYQQKSSQAPKLLFHYYDKDFNNEADTPDNFQSRRPNTSFCFLDIRSPGLGDTAMYLCATSSQTSYEQYFGPGTRLTVT.

The genes are TRBV7-2 and TRBJ1-5; weak D call: TRBD1 (6 bases). V lost 2 bases and J 6 bases, leaving 17 bases between the germline ends. There are 16 residues in the CDR3. Germline-derived CDR1 and CDR2 are SGHTA and FQGNSA. The CDR3 protein is CASSLFGGGQGQPQHF. CDR3 DNA sequence: TGTGCCAGCAGCTTATTCGGAGGGGGGCAGGGTCAGCCCCAGCATTTT.

The rearrangement links TRBV4-2 to TRBJ2-1, with 8 bases identical to TRBD1. The CDR3 consists of 14 residues. CDR1 and CDR2 (germline): LGHNA, YNFKEQ. The J segment lost 15 bases and the V segment lost 5 bases, leaving 15 bases of the junction unmatched. DNA of the CDR3: TGTGCCAGCAGCAAAAGTAACCGACAGGGGTTGAGGTTCTTC. Protein product: CASSKSNRQGLRFF.

The chain joins TRBV1 to TRBJ2-7; the table's D call TRBD1 went unverified against the DNA. TRBV1 is assigned pseudogene status. CDR3 length equals 15 residues. CDR3 sequence: CTSSQEPGQGDEQYF. CDR3 nucleotides: TGCACCAGCAGCCAAGAACCGGGACAGGGCGACGAGCAGTACTTC.